This TCR beta chain stems from a study of T-cell reconstitution after alpha-beta-depleted transplantation in children (dated by TCRdb to 2016 to 2018). Background for the entire study: The study quantitatively tracked T-cell immune reconstitution after TCRalphabeta/CD19-depleted allogeneic hematopoietic cell transplantation in children using TCR repertoire profiling. Beyond this particular receptor, the publication reports: About two months after transplant, the apparently early recovery of alphabetaT-cell counts reportedly depended on just several hundred clones that had expanded rapidly and came from non-depleted graft cells. In some patients, the high TCRbeta diversity seen at day 60 was put down to recipient T cells and intrathymic progenitors that had survived conditioning. Hyperexpanded clone frequencies declined over subsequent months; after one year, T-cell counts and TCRbeta diversity were mostly attributed to newly produced T cells.

Library generation was performed with PCR. Sequencing relied on an Illumina HiSeq 2500. Molecular barcoding was employed in the preparation of TCR libraries, with unique molecular identifiers being used to normalize TCRbeta repertoire quantification. The raw public reads went through TCRdb reprocessing: fastp at Q25, MiXCR clone calling, in-frame beta chains kept. For every CDR3 protein sequence, its rows merge into one entry that carries the most common genes and DNA. This sample has about a million distinct CDR3 sequences in its table, and around 30% of those were observed once. The ten largest make up about 28% of the sample. The treatment or condition tag for this specimen amounts to: allogeneic hematopoietic cell transplantation with graft depleted of TCRalphabeta T cells and CD19 B cells. The children who served as transplant recipients had been given grafts of TCRalphabeta/CD19-depleted allogeneic hematopoietic cells.

This clonotype was observed a handful of times. This receptor's antigen is unknown. Base qualities are missing; no much larger clone stands one base away. Spanning cysteine to phenylalanine, the CDR3 consists of 15 amino acids. Kept here is only the CDR3 DNA, which spans 45 bases and is read in frame from base 1. Trimming takes 3 bases from V and 5 bases from J, and the germline ends sit 16 bases apart. The specimen was PBMCs, mostly from graft donor cells, collected 360 days after TCRalphabeta/CD19-depleted stem cell transplant. The chain joins TRBV12-3 or TRBV12-4 to TRBJ2-5; a weak D assignment points to TRBD2 (7 bases agree). The sequence derives from a boy in the first two years of life who had a stem cell transplant for SCID, so the T cells may come from the graft donor. The DNA reads TGTGCCAGCAGTTTCAAGGGAGGGGGGAAGGAGACCCAGTACTTC. It encodes CASSFKGGGKETQYF.